This T cell receptor beta chain originates from a study of T cell responses to AZD1222 COVID-19 vaccine. TCRdb keeps only in-frame clones here, not all; method: immunoSEQ multiplex PCR. The sample contains about 120,000 clones, roughly 92% of which appear only once. This sequence originates from an adult in good health. The specimen was peripheral blood, collected on day 0 of AZD1222 vaccination.

The CDR3 sequence is CAWSQQGIDTQYF. The CDR3 region has the DNA TGTGCCTGGAGTCAGCAGGGGATAGATACGCAGTATTTT. This chain links TRBV30 with TRBJ2-3, with D maybe TRBD1 (6 bases). CDR1 and CDR2 (germline): GTSNPN, SVGIG (reference sequence). This CDR3 spans 13 amino acids. V was clipped by 2 bases and J by 5 bases, with 11 bases between them.